A single TCR beta chain is shown here with its context. Exclusion applied to patients with autoimmune disease history or systemic immunosuppression. Clones were sequenced by immunoSEQ multiplex PCR, and TCRdb holds only the in-frame ones, with some missing. The table records approximately 70,000 clones, roughly 86% of them present only once. The sample comes from a study of OX40 agonist ivuxolimab in advanced cancers. Whole-study context: Partial responses, seen in three patients, involved one hepatocellular carcinoma and two cutaneous melanomas.

The length of the CDR3 is 18 residues. V gave up 4 bases and J gave up 0 bases; unmatched junction bases: 9. Germline loops: CDR1 MNHEY, CDR2 SMNVEV (reference sequence). This sequence joins TRBV27 and TRBJ2-7, with TRBD2 matching over 13 bases. This sequence was found in an adult with an advanced solid tumor such as melanoma, head and neck, liver or kidney cancer. The sample here was CD4+ or CD8+ T cells sorted from blood, taken in a trial of the OX40 agonist ivuxolimab. This CDR3 is CASSYSGLAGDRSYEQYF. CDR3 DNA: TGTGCCAGCAGTTACTCTGGACTAGCGGGGGACCGCTCCTACGAGCAGTACTTC.